This T cell receptor beta chain appears in the sequencing data of a study of lymphopenia after photon versus proton radiotherapy (dated by TCRdb to the late 2010s). With respect to the entire study: In patients with gastrointestinal tumors who developed high-grade lymphopenia, the study compared the immunological effects of photon radiation therapy with those of proton radiation therapy. The study was designed to characterize how the impact on the immune system differs between the two radiation modalities. The cohort comprised about 19 patients with gastrointestinal tumors who received either photon or proton therapy and then developed lymphopenia.

From V the trimming removes 1 base and from J it removes 1 base, while the gene matches leave 1 base of the junction unaccounted for. The CDR3 starts with the cysteine, ends with the phenylalanine, and has 15 residues. Only the CDR3 DNA is retained, 45 bases long and in frame from the first base. CDR1 and CDR2, per the germline V gene, are MNHNS and SASEGT. Library preparation was by the immunoSEQ multiplex PCR assay. T cell repertoires were profiled with deep sequencing of rearranged TCR beta loci together with multiparametric flow cytometry. This immuneACCESS table, as held by TCRdb, lists in-frame sequences with V and J called but not all clones. Of the missing ones, under half trace to an unresolved V gene in checked studies; the others have no known cause. Within this sample are several thousand clones, with roughly nine tenths of them counted one time only. Over 8.5% of the sample is held by the ten biggest clonotypes.

The investigation overall reported the following: The authors looked at the survival association only in patients who died, and they framed better survival with proton therapy as a possibility rather than a demonstrated result. Across the cohort, an inverse correlation was found between a larger post-nadir drop in TCR diversity and overall survival time among patients who died. After the lymphocyte count nadir, oligoclonal expansion, especially of CD8+ Temra cells, was observed in photon-treated repertoires, and the drop in diversity was driven by this expansion. During treatment, patients who received photon therapy lost naive T cells and TCR diversity and gained effector/memory populations, whereas patients who received proton therapy remained relatively stable.

Notes on this clone: Its antigen remains unidentified. Base qualities are missing; no much larger clone stands one base away.

Material: peripheral blood, obtained from a patient treated with photon-based radiotherapy. This clonotype originated in a man aged 55 to 70 with cholangiocarcinoma. The rearranged segments are TRBV6-1 and TRBJ1-5, with 7 bases aligning to TRBD1. The CDR3 reads CASSEGQGSNQPQHF. The DNA is as follows: TGTGCCAGCAGTGAAGGACAGGGAAGCAATCAGCCCCAGCATTTT.